Listed below are T cell receptor beta chains from one sample, sequenced in a study of blood T cell repertoires in COVID-19. The table came from immunoSEQ multiplex PCR; TCRdb's copy has only in-frame clones and leaves some out. The data hold 250,000 or so clones, with around 80% observed a single time. Input material: PBMCs or T cells enriched from blood (not recorded which). The receptors come from a man aged 60 to 75 who had recovered from COVID-19. Both conserved end residues are part of each CDR3. Fields, in order: clone size, D gene, V gene, J gene, CDR3 protein, CDR3 DNA. A D gene is named only where the DNA matches it firmly. Size is omitted from some rows. Given values are once, few, many or a class for expanded clones.

-,-,TRBV6-5,TRBJ1-4,CASYEKGEFGEKLFF,TGTGCCAGCTACGAGAAGGGGGAATTTGGTGAAAAACTGTTTTTT
-,TRBD1,TRBV23-1,TRBJ2-7,CASSDRGPYEQYF,TGCGCCAGCAGTGACAGGGGGCCATACGAGCAGTACTTC
few,-,TRBV6-2/TRBV6-3,TRBJ1-5,CASSFLGVQPQHF,TGTGCCAGCAGTTTTCTGGGCGTTCAGCCCCAGCATTTT
many,-,TRBV11-2,TRBJ2-7,CASSPRTTPDYEQYF,TGTGCCAGCAGCCCCCGGACAACGCCAGACTACGAGCAGTACTTC
-,TRBD1,TRBV11-3,TRBJ1-1,CASSFRGLNTEAFF,TGTGCCAGCAGCTTCAGGGGGCTCAACACTGAAGCTTTCTTT
few,TRBD1,TRBV18,TRBJ1-5,CASSPFPGQGGQPQHF,TGTGCCAGCTCACCTTTTCCCGGACAGGGTGGCCAGCCCCAGCATTTT
once,TRBD1,TRBV3-1/TRBV3-2,TRBJ1-1,CASSLQGGQAFF,TGTGCCAGCAGTCTACAGGGGGGTCAAGCTTTCTTT
-,-,TRBV18,TRBJ1-1,CASSPSGGIGTEAFF,TGTGCCAGCTCCCCCTCGGGGGGGATCGGCACTGAAGCTTTCTTT
once,-,TRBV21-1,TRBJ1-3,CASSKARIRGSGNTIYF,TGTGCCAGCAGCAAAGCACGGATCAGGGGATCTGGAAACACCATATATTTT
-,TRBD1,TRBV7-9,TRBJ2-3,CASSPLGTGTDTQYF,TGTGCCAGCAGCCCCCTCGGGACAGGCACAGATACGCAGTATTTT
-,TRBD1,TRBV2,TRBJ1-1,CASSGDRAEGTEAFF,TGTGCCAGCAGTGGTGACAGGGCTGAGGGCACTGAAGCTTTCTTT
-,-,TRBV5-8,TRBJ2-7,CASTPRELTYEQYF,TGTGCCAGCACCCCACGTGAGCTGACCTACGAGCAGTACTTC
-,TRBD1,TRBV2,TRBJ1-5,CASSRDRGNQPQHF,TGTGCCAGCAGTCGGGACAGGGGCAATCAGCCCCAGCATTTT
-,-,TRBV4-3,TRBJ2-2,CASSRNTRVTGELFF,TGCGCCAGCAGCCGGAATACCAGGGTCACCGGGGAGCTGTTTTTT
-,-,TRBV5-1,TRBJ1-3,CASSLDGGSGNTIYF,TGCGCCAGCAGCTTGGACGGAGGCTCTGGAAACACCATATATTTT